This T cell receptor beta chain came from a study of blood T cell repertoires in COVID-19. From germline, CDR1 is MNHEY and CDR2 SMNVEV (reference sequence). This CDR3 contains 14 residues. With 7 bases clipped from V and 2 bases from J, the junction kept 4 bases outside the gene matches. Using immunoSEQ multiplex PCR, the repertoire was profiled, and TCRdb retains in-frame clones only, with some absent. The repertoire holds some 240,000 clones, approximately 80% seen once, with 9.6% in the top ten. The sample taken for sequencing was peripheral blood. The source of this sequence is a woman older than 75 with acute or convalescent COVID-19. The rearrangement links TRBV27 to TRBJ2-7, with 11 bases aligning to TRBD1. The CDR3 spells CASTDRGLPYEQYF. DNA of the CDR3: TGTGCCAGCACGGACAGGGGGCTCCCCTACGAGCAGTACTTC.